One and the same sample provided the 15 T cell receptor beta chains below, sequenced in a study of blood T cell repertoires in COVID-19. Sequenced by immunoSEQ multiplex PCR; TCRdb stores in-frame clones only, minus some. The sample yields some 200,000 clones, about 83% seen once. Sequencing used peripheral blood. The receptor source for this set is a man in his late teens or twenties with active or convalescent COVID-19.

About this clone itself: At one end, the junction sequence differs from germline, possibly due to a read error. This rearrangement joins TRBV12-3 or TRBV12-4 to TRBJ1-3, with a weak D call TRBD1 (6 bases). The CDR3 runs to 13 residues. The CDR3 DNA is TGTGCCAGCGGGGGGGCAGGCCAGCAAGGATCTCATTTT. Its translation is CASGGAGQQGSHF.

CDR3 in amino acids: CASSQESAGAKNSPLHF. CDR3 coding DNA: TGTGCCAGCAGCCAAGAGTCGGCGGGGGCAAAGAATTCACCCCTCCACTTT. This rearrangement joins TRBV4-2 to TRBJ1-6; tentative D call: TRBD1 (6 bases). This CDR3 region has 17 residues. The V end lost 0 bases, the J end lost 7 bases, and 16 bases lay between the germline ends. Germline CDR1 and CDR2: LGHNA and YNFKEQ.

This chain connects TRBV24-1 to TRBJ2-2; D gene unclear. The V and J ends lost 0 bases and 6 bases respectively, with 10 bases between them. The germline V gene has CDR1 KGHDR and CDR2 SFDVKD. This CDR3 has 15 residues. In DNA form, the CDR3 reads TGTGCCACCAGTGATTTGCAGGTGTCCCCCGGGGAGCTGTTTTTT. It is translated as CATSDLQVSPGELFF.

The V gene is TRBV28, the J gene TRBJ2-7, with D tentatively TRBD1 (6 bases). This CDR3 is built from 14 residues. The germline V gene has CDR1 MDHEN and CDR2 SYDVKM. Between the trimmed V and J ends, which lost 5 bases and 3 bases, there was a span of 14 bases. CDR3 nucleotides: TGTGCCAGCAGTAACCGGGACATCTACTACGAGCAGTACTTC. It yields the protein CASSNRDIYYEQYF.

V and J are TRBV9 and TRBJ1-3, with TRBD1 matching 7 bases. The CDR3 totals 16 residues. V gave up 3 bases and J gave up 0 bases; unmatched junction bases: 6. From germline, CDR1 is SGDLS and CDR2 YYNGEE. The CDR3 coding sequence is TGTGCCAGCAGCGGGGGGACAGTCCTCTCTGGAAACACCATATATTTT. As protein: CASSGGTVLSGNTIYF.

V and J are TRBV3-1 (or the pseudogene TRBV3-2) and TRBJ1-1; D gene unclear. The germline gives CDR1 LGHDT, CDR2 YNNKEL (reference sequence). This CDR3 has 15 amino acids. With 0 bases removed from V and 1 base from J, the gap between germline ends came to 9 bases. CDR3 sequence reads: CASSQDVPRNTEAFF. The CDR3 coding sequence is TGTGCCAGCAGCCAAGATGTCCCCAGGAACACTGAAGCTTTCTTT.

The chain joins TRBV2 to TRBJ2-7; TRBD1 is a possible D gene (5 bases). Germline V gene lookup returns CDR1 SNHLY and CDR2 FYNNEI. This CDR3 region has 11 residues. Trimming left V 7 bases short and J 1 base short, with 5 bases between. The CDR3 is CASKGSYEQYV. The CDR3 DNA follows: TGTGCCAGCAAGGGGTCCTACGAGCAGTACGTC.

The V and J genes are TRBV4-1 and TRBJ2-7, with TRBD1 as a possible D gene (5 bases). The CDR3 sequence is 14 residues long. Between the trimmed V and J ends, which lost 4 bases and 10 bases, there was a span of 20 bases. Germline CDR1 is MGHRA and CDR2 is YSYEKL. CDR3: CASSLTGSSVGQYF. The CDR3 region has the DNA TGCGCCAGCAGCCTAACAGGTTCCAGCGTCGGACAGTACTTC.

CDR3 amino acids: CASRKTGATEAFF. The CDR3 DNA sequence: TGTGCCAGCAGAAAGACAGGGGCGACTGAAGCTTTCTTT. The gene calls are TRBV12-3 or TRBV12-4 and TRBJ1-1, with 8 bases lining up with TRBD1. Unmatched junction bases numbered 5, after V lost 6 bases and J lost 5 bases. The CDR3 has 13 amino acids.

This chain connects TRBV21-1 to TRBJ1-6. TRBV21-1 counts as a pseudogene. The CDR3 consists of 13 residues. The CDR3 is CASSNFRFSPLHF. The DNA of the CDR3 is TGTGCCAGCAGCAACTTTCGGTTCTCACCCCTCCACTTT.

The chain joins TRBV4-1 to TRBJ1-5; 10 bases fit TRBD1. Germline V gives CDR1 MGHRA, CDR2 YSYEKL. The CDR3 spans 17 residues. The J segment lost 0 bases and the V segment lost 4 bases, leaving 6 bases of the junction unmatched. DNA for the CDR3: TGCGCCAGCAGCCCGGGACAGGGGTACCGTAGCAATCAGCCCCAGCATTTT. This sequence encodes CASSPGQGYRSNQPQHF.

V usage is TRBV15 and J usage is TRBJ2-2; 11 bases are shared with TRBD1. Germline V gene lookup returns CDR1 LNHNV and CDR2 YYDKDF (reference sequence). J lost 3 bases, V lost 4 bases, and 4 bases had no gene match. The CDR3 length is 16 residues. In nucleotides, the CDR3 is TGTGCCACCAGCAAAAGGGACAGGGGGTACACCGGGGAGCTGTTTTTT. It translates to CATSKRDRGYTGELFF.

The chain joins TRBV19 to TRBJ1-1; D is possibly TRBD1 (5 bases). CDR1 is LNHDA, CDR2 SQIVND, per germline (reference sequence). Trimming left V 4 bases short and J 1 base short, with 10 bases between. The CDR3 spans 14 residues. CDR3 region: CASSTRDPNTEAFF. CDR3 DNA: TGTGCCAGTAGTACGCGGGACCCGAACACTGAAGCTTTCTTT.

The J gene is TRBJ2-5, the V gene TRBV5-8; the D is unclear. Trimming removed 2 bases from V and 4 bases from J, with 12 bases in between. Germline V gene data show CDR1 as SGHTS and CDR2 as YDEGEE. The length of the CDR3 is 14 residues. CDR3 amino acids: CASSLWATPETQYF. The DNA of the CDR3 is TGTGCCAGCAGCTTATGGGCAACCCCAGAGACCCAGTACTTC.

V gene TRBV5-1 combines with J gene TRBJ2-1; TRBD2 aligns across 9 bases. The J segment lost 1 base and the V segment lost 3 bases, leaving 11 bases of the junction unmatched. The length of the CDR3 is 18 residues. Germline CDR1 reads SGHRS; CDR2 reads YFSETQ. Here the CDR3 DNA reads TGCGCCAGCAGCTCCCTGTCGGCGGGGGGGCGATCCTACAATGAGCAGTTCTTC. Protein product: CASSSLSAGGRSYNEQFF.